A single sample gave rise to the 7 T cell receptor beta chains below, sequenced in a study of T cells in Graves' hyperthyroidism and ophthalmopathy. TCR beta CDR3 regions were amplified from RNA transcripts. A set of HTBI primers served as the primers for a first-round RT-PCR of the TCR CDR3. TCRdb processed the multiplex PCR reads anew with MiXCR; each CDR3 protein has one entry. Of hundreds of thousands of distinct CDR3 sequences in the sample, approximately 13% were seen once. Sequencing was carried out using blood. These receptors all stem from a woman aged 25 to 45 with Graves' hyperthyroidism that later progressed to Graves' ophthalmopathy.

Many counts were recorded for this clonotype. This chain joins TRBV5-1 and TRBJ2-5, with 8 nucleotides matching TRBD2. The V gene's germline CDR1 is SGHRS and CDR2 YFSETQ. J gave up 4 bases and V 2 bases, and 7 bases lay outside the gene matches. This CDR3 spans 15 amino acids. CDR3 region: CASSFTSGGGETQYF. The CDR3 DNA reads as TGCGCCAGCAGCTTCACTAGCGGAGGAGGAGAGACCCAGTACTTC.

This clonotype was counted at least ten times. The V gene is TRBV7-9, the J gene TRBJ2-7; 14 bases match TRBD2. CDR3 length: 15 residues. V gave up 5 bases and J gave up 5 bases; unmatched junction bases: 5. Germline V lookup: CDR1 SEHNR, CDR2 FQNEAQ (reference sequence). The CDR3 coding sequence is TGTGCCAGCAGCCCCGGGACTAGCGGGAGCCACGAGCAGTACTTC. It is translated as CASSPGTSGSHEQYF.

The sample holds many counts of this clonotype. This chain connects TRBV12-3 or TRBV12-4 to TRBJ2-1, with TRBD2 identical over 12 bases. The CDR3 totals 14 residues. V lost 5 bases, J lost 5 bases, and 1 base stayed unmatched. CDR3 nucleotide sequence: TGTGCCAGCAGTCGGACTAGCGGGAACAATGAGCAGTTCTTC. This encodes CASSRTSGNNEQFF.

With respect to this clonotype: A read error may explain this, as a much larger clone is one base away. This chain joins TRBV19 and TRBJ2-7; no firm D call. Germline CDR1 LNHDA, CDR2 SQIVND (reference sequence). The CDR3 is 12 amino acids. The V end lost 3 bases, the J end lost 3 bases, and 6 bases lay between the germline ends. CDR3 region: CASSISCYEQYF. DNA for the CDR3: TGTGCCAGTAGTATCAGCTGCTACGAGCAGTACTTC.

This clonotype was seen repeatedly, ten times or more. The chain combines TRBV9 with TRBJ2-2, with 8 bases identical to TRBD2. The germline CDR1 and CDR2 sequences are SGDLS and YYNGEE. The junction had 8 bases not matched to a gene; V was cut back by 0 bases and J by 7 bases. The CDR3 runs to 16 residues. The CDR3 nucleotides are TGTGCCAGCAGCGTAGGCCCCGGGAGGGACGGCGGGGAGCTGTTTTTT. Amino acid sequence: CASSVGPGRDGGELFF. Full variable domain (rest looked up from reference TRBV9 and TRBJ2-2): DSGVTQTPKHLITATGQRVTLRCSPRSGDLSVYWYQQSLDQGLQFLIQYYNGEERAKGNILERFSAQQFPDLHSELNLSSLELGDSALYFCASSVGPGRDGGELFFGEGSRLTVL.

This clonotype was seen ten or more times. The chain combines TRBV12-3 or TRBV12-4 with TRBJ2-7; weak D call: TRBD1 (5 bases). V was cut by 5 bases and J by 2 bases, with 13 bases left in between. The CDR3 has 14 residues. CDR3 DNA: TGTGCCAGCAGTCCCCAGGGTCGTCCCTACGAGCAGTACTTC. The encoded protein is CASSPQGRPYEQYF.

This clonotype has a count of ten or more. The chain employs TRBV18 and TRBJ1-4; 9 nucleotides match TRBD1. Germline CDR1 reads KGHSH; CDR2 reads LQKENI. The CDR3 has 15 residues. Trimming took 5 bases from V and 5 from J; bases not matched to a gene: 6. The CDR3: CASSASGTGNEKLFF. CDR3 nucleotides: TGTGCCAGCTCAGCGTCCGGGACAGGGAATGAAAAACTGTTTTTT.